This entry features one T cell receptor beta chain sequence. The multiple sclerosis control cohort comprised treatment-naive individuals presenting with stable or active relapsing-remitting disease. The RNA input was about 0.5 to 1 ug, and it was reverse transcribed with random hexamers. TCRdb recomputed calls from the immunoSEQ multiplex PCR reads with MiXCR, one row per CDR3 protein. This sample yields around 300,000 distinct CDR3 sequences, of which roughly 85% are seen a single time; 0.2% to 0.25% belongs to the top ten. Germline loops: CDR1 SGHTA, CDR2 FQGNSA. Trimming shortened V by 1 base and J by 3 bases, and 16 bases separated the two germline ends. CDR3 length: 16 amino acids. The record originates from a study of CD8 T cells in Susac syndrome.

The V and J genes are TRBV7-2 and TRBJ2-7; TRBD2 might be the D (6 bases). The sequence came from a human donor with multiple sclerosis. The sample was CD8+ T cells from PBMCs. The CDR3 here is CASSLVTSTLDYEQYF. In nucleotides, the CDR3 is TGTGCCAGCAGCTTAGTGACTAGTACTCTGGACTACGAGCAGTACTTC.